This T cell receptor beta chain stems from a study of T cell repertoires in cytomegalovirus infection. Study observations and caveats: CMV-specific TCR beta clonotypes restricted by HLA-C dominated the ex vivo response. Pooled public TCR beta family frequency picked out CMV carriers with the relevant HLA.

MiXCR, run by TCRdb on the reads, gives a single entry per CDR3 protein. The sample records 300,000 to 450,000 distinct CDR3 sequences, 15% to 20% being singletons. Germline values: CDR1 SGHKS, CDR2 YYEKEE (reference sequence). V lost 4 bases and J lost 1, with 10 bases in between. The CDR3 sequence is 14 residues long. This clonotype was seen repeatedly, ten times or more. Its cognate antigen is unknown. J is TRBJ2-3 and V is TRBV5-5; unclear D gene. The sequencing input was PBMCs. The sequence was collected from a human donor in good health (CMV status not recorded). Some clones in this sample may be carry-over from other donors' samples. In DNA form, the CDR3 reads TGTGCCAGCAGCCTTCATATGGGCACAGATACGCAGTATTTT. Encoded protein: CASSLHMGTDTQYF.